These 14 T cell receptor beta chains were sequenced from one sample in a study of early T cells in non-severe SARS-CoV-2 infection (dated by TCRdb to the early 2020s). Library preparation employed 5' RACE. The instrument given in TCRdb is NextSeq 500. TCRdb reprocessing: public reads trimmed at Q25 with fastp, clones called with MiXCR, in-frame beta chains kept. Every distinct CDR3 protein forms one entry, paired with its most common genes and DNA. The sample includes around 55,000 distinct CDR3 sequences, with approximately 13% observed a single time. The ten largest account for 1.1% to 1.5% of the sample. The sample taken for sequencing was whole blood. All receptors come from an adult who was a healthcare worker with PCR-confirmed SARS-CoV-2 infection or an uninfected control (not recorded which).

The V and J genes are TRBV12-2 and TRBJ2-7; TRBD1 is taken as the D call from the table, unchecked against the DNA. TRBV12-2 is a documented pseudogene. CDR3 length equals 17 residues. CDR3 bases: TGTGCAAGTCGCCAGCCTCCGCGGACAGGGGGTTTCCACGAGCAGTACTTC. Protein product: CASRQPPRTGGFHEQYF.

There are many counts of this clonotype. The chain uses TRBV19 and TRBJ2-7, with a tentative D call TRBD1 (6 bases). The CDR3 is 16 amino acids. Deletions cut 5 bases from V and 0 bases from J, with 17 bases between. Germline CDR1 and CDR2: LNHDA and SQIVND (reference sequence). CDR3: CASSASPGTPSYEQYF. As DNA, the CDR3 is TGTGCCAGTAGTGCGTCCCCCGGGACACCCTCCTACGAGCAGTACTTC.

This chain uses TRBV7-9 with TRBJ1-4, with a weak D call TRBD1 (6 bases). This CDR3 has 12 residues. CDR1 is SEHNR and CDR2 is FQNEAQ in the germline V gene (reference sequence). V lost 7 bases to trimming and J lost 3 bases, with 6 bases between them. The CDR3 sequence is CASKGANEKLFF. In DNA, the CDR3 is TGTGCCAGCAAGGGGGCTAATGAAAAACTGTTTTTT.

This clonotype was recorded many times. CDR3 region: CASSPRGDYEQYF. CDR3 coding DNA: TGCGCCAGCAGCCCACGCGGGGACTACGAGCAGTACTTC. The chain links TRBV5-1 to TRBJ2-7, with a possible D match to TRBD2 (6 bases). Germline V gives CDR1 SGHRS, CDR2 YFSETQ. The CDR3 runs to 13 residues. V was pared by 4 bases and J by 3 bases, with 11 bases between.

This clonotype was recorded at least ten times. The J gene is TRBJ2-5, the V gene TRBV20-1; 8 positions match TRBD2. Per the germline V gene, CDR1 is DFQATT and CDR2 is SNEGSKA (reference sequence). CDR3 length equals 15 residues. The V segment lost 2 bases and the J segment 2 bases; nucleotides outside the gene matches: 7. The CDR3 loop is CSARPRGLAQETQYF. The CDR3 DNA reads as TGCAGTGCTAGACCGCGAGGACTAGCTCAAGAGACCCAGTACTTC.

This chain links TRBV6-1 with TRBJ2-5, with D possibly being TRBD2 (5 bases). Germline V gives CDR1 MNHNS, CDR2 SASEGT. The ends were cut back, 4 bases at V and 4 bases at J, with 19 bases in the middle. This CDR3 comprises 16 residues. The CDR3 region has the DNA TGTGCCAGCAGTGGACTGGGAGTCCGAACGGGAGAGACCCAGTACTTC. Amino acid sequence: CASSGLGVRTGETQYF.

This clonotype appeared many times. The gene calls are TRBV10-3 and TRBJ1-1; unclear D gene. CDR1 ENHRY and CDR2 SYGVKD come from the germline V gene. There are 11 residues in the CDR3. V was pared by 2 bases and J by 2 bases, with 0 bases between. This chain's CDR3 is CAISENTEAFF. CDR3 in DNA: TGTGCCATCAGTGAGAACACTGAAGCTTTCTTT.

This clonotype showed up many times. The chain couples TRBV10-3 to TRBJ2-5; D uncertain. V lost 8 bases and J 5 bases, leaving 9 bases between the germline ends. Germline assignment: CDR1 ENHRY and CDR2 SYGVKD. The CDR3 contains 11 residues. The CDR3 DNA follows: TGTGCCATCGGCATGGCGGAGACCCAGTACTTC. Translating gives CAIGMAETQYF.

This clonotype has only a few counts. This rearrangement joins TRBV6-5 to TRBJ2-7; D tentatively fits TRBD1 or TRBD2 (5 bases each). The V gene lost 7 bases and the J gene lost 0 bases, with 19 bases spanning the gap. Per the germline V gene, CDR1 is MNHEY and CDR2 is SVGAGI. The CDR3 is 16 amino acids. The CDR3 DNA sequence: TGTGCCAGCACCGCCCACCCCCAGGGACCCTCCTACGAGCAGTACTTC. Its protein is CASTAHPQGPSYEQYF.

The chain has TRBV28 and TRBJ2-7, with D hard to call. This CDR3 region has 13 residues. Germline V gene sequence: CDR1 MDHEN, CDR2 SYDVKM. The V end lost 3 bases, the J end lost 3 bases, and 9 bases lay between the germline ends. CDR3 sequence (DNA): TGTGCCAGCAGTTTGTTGGGCCACTACGAGCAGTACTTC. Translated, it gives CASSLLGHYEQYF.

V gene TRBV10-3 combines with J gene TRBJ1-2; 8 positions agree with TRBD1. The CDR3 extends over 11 amino acids. Germline assignment: CDR1 ENHRY and CDR2 SYGVKD. Losses at the gene ends were 10 bases for V and 6 bases for J; bases not matched to a gene: 4. CDR3 residues: CATGQVNGYTF. CDR3 coding DNA: TGTGCCACGGGACAGGTGAATGGCTACACCTTC.

This clonotype was counted at least ten times. The chain combines TRBV7-2 with TRBJ1-4; 9 bases align to TRBD1. This CDR3 has 15 residues. The J segment lost 8 bases and the V segment lost 5 bases, leaving 9 bases of the junction unmatched. The germline gives CDR1 SGHTA, CDR2 FQGNSA. The CDR3 sequence: CASSQNRGLGEKLFF. The CDR3 coding sequence is TGTGCCAGCAGCCAAAACAGGGGGCTAGGGGAAAAACTGTTTTTT. Using reference TRBV7-2 and TRBJ1-4 for the parts outside the CDR3, the full variable domain is GAGVSQSPSNKVTEKGKDVELRCDPISGHTALYWYRQSLGQGLEFLIYFQGNSAPDKSGLPSDRFSAERTGGSVSTLTIQRTQQEDSAVYLCASSQNRGLGEKLFFGSGTQLSVL.

The V and J genes are TRBV6-1 and TRBJ2-1, with 10 positions matching TRBD2. The CDR3 is made up of 16 amino acids. From germline, CDR1 is MNHNS and CDR2 SASEGT. The V and J ends lost 2 bases and 8 bases, in that order; junction bases with no gene match: 9. CDR3 bases: TGTGCCAGCAGTGAATTCCTAAGCGGGGGGGCGTATGAGCAGTTCTTC. Translated, it gives CASSEFLSGGAYEQFF.

This clonotype was recorded many times. V gene TRBV6-6 combines with J gene TRBJ1-3; 12 nucleotides line up with TRBD1. The CDR3 extends over 15 amino acids. CDR1 is MNHNY and CDR2 is SVGAGI in the germline V gene (reference sequence). J lost 8 bases, V lost 6 bases, and 8 bases had no gene match. CDR3 protein: CASRTGQGAPDTIYF. As DNA, the CDR3 is TGTGCCAGCAGAACGGGACAGGGGGCGCCGGACACCATATATTTT.